This T cell receptor (beta chain) emerged from a study of identical twins. The study, taken as a whole, reports: Invariant MAIT and iNKT cells could partly confound zero-insertion analyses. Fewer insertions marked abundant cord blood beta clonotypes; young adult naive trended weakly, memory not at all. Twin-shared out-of-frame alpha sequences showed excess low generation probability.

TCRdb independently ran MiXCR on the 5' RACE reads; one entry per CDR3 protein. This sample has some 200,000 distinct CDR3 sequences, with 6% to 9% found just once. This clonotype was counted between two and nine times. Its target is unknown. V was clipped by 3 bases and J by 2 bases; unmatched bases: 6. The CDR3 has 16 residues. Germline V CDR1 and CDR2: SEHNR, FQNEAQ (reference sequence). The same sample was also studied in work on yellow fever vaccine responses in identical twins. From that study: As reported, the vaccine T cell response of twins seemed partly convergent and partly personalized.

The chain carries TRBV7-9 and TRBJ2-3, with TRBD2 matching over 9 bases. The sequence was obtained from a woman between 18 and 29 years old in good health. The specimen was memory (CD45RO+) T cells sorted from blood. The CDR3 loop reads CASSFLLAGITDTQYF. The CDR3 nucleotides are TGTGCCAGCAGCTTTCTCCTAGCGGGAATCACAGATACGCAGTATTTT.